This T cell receptor (beta chain) was captured by sequencing in a study of blood T cell repertoires in COVID-19. Only one count was recorded for this clone. Trimming took 3 bases from V and 5 from J, leaving 2 bases between them. Germline values: CDR1 SGHTA, CDR2 FQGNSA. The CDR3 has 12 amino acids. Measured with immunoSEQ multiplex PCR; TCRdb has only the in-frame clones, and not every one. This sample carries about 220,000 clones, roughly 79% of them seen once, and the ten largest clones take about 15%. Individuals drawn from about 26 US areas were roughly 18 to 100 years old. The TCR comes from a man between 40 and 49 years old who had recovered from COVID-19. The chain links TRBV7-2 to TRBJ1-6, with D uncertain. The sample comprised PBMCs or T cells enriched from blood (not recorded which). CDR3 bases: TGTGCCAGCAGCTTTAATAATTCACCCCTCCACTTT. This sequence encodes CASSFNNSPLHF.